This T cell receptor beta chain stems from a study of blood T cell repertoires in COVID-19. About the research overall: Specimens from acute and convalescent COVID-19 originated in the United States, Italy and Spain. The cDNA or gDNA used as material had been derived from T cells, B-cell-depleted T cells, or PBMCs.

This clone was detected once. How the authors handled the data: By means of reference gene primer amplification, nucleated cell counts were estimated. The assay was immunoSEQ multiplex PCR, and TCRdb's table has in-frame clones only and misses some. The V and J calls and clone size come from that table; D and trimming were worked out from the DNA. The sample records about 130,000 clones, about 77% being singletons. This CDR3 has 15 residues. Per the germline V gene, CDR1 is SGHRS and CDR2 is YFSETQ. V was trimmed by 7 bases and J by 4 bases, leaving 19 bases between them. The source material was peripheral blood. The chain joins TRBV5-1 to TRBJ2-3; possibly TRBD1 for D (6 bases). The sequence derives from a man aged 80 or over with acute or convalescent COVID-19. The CDR3 DNA sequence: TGCGCCAGCTCCCGGGACACACCGGGCGCAGATACGCAGTATTTT. It yields the protein CASSRDTPGADTQYF.